Below are 22 T cell receptor beta chains sequenced from a single sample in a study of blood T cell repertoires in COVID-19. Method: immunoSEQ multiplex PCR; TCRdb's copy keeps in-frame clones and lacks some. The repertoire holds 350,000 or so clones, 80% to 90% seen once, with approximately 4.6% in the top ten. The sample consisted of PBMCs or T cells enriched from blood (not recorded which). These receptors were obtained from a woman between 40 and 55 years old with acute COVID-19.

The V and J genes are TRBV27 and TRBJ1-2; D uncertain. Looked up from germline, CDR1 is MNHEY and CDR2 is SMNVEV (reference sequence). This CDR3 comprises 12 residues. Trimming took 6 bases from V and 6 from J, leaving 11 bases between them. The chain's CDR3 is CASSPTGDGYTF. CDR3 bases: TGTGCCAGCAGCCCCACTGGAGATGGCTACACCTTC.

The genes are TRBV3-1 (or the pseudogene TRBV3-2) and TRBJ1-2, with a possible D match to TRBD1 (5 bases). Trimming took off 4 bases at V and 4 bases at J, with 19 bases between the two ends. This CDR3 has 16 residues. Germline CDR1 and CDR2: LGHDT and YNNKEL (reference sequence). CDR3: CASSPDGPGGTYGYTF. The CDR3 coding sequence is TGTGCCAGCAGCCCCGACGGTCCCGGGGGGACCTATGGCTACACCTTC.

The V and J genes are TRBV6-2 or TRBV6-3 and TRBJ2-5; no clear D. The germline V and J ends were trimmed by 3 bases and 1 base, with 6 bases remaining between them. The germline V gene has CDR1 MNHEY and CDR2 SVGEGT. This CDR3 contains 13 residues. CDR3 sequence: CASSYSVQETQYF. Here the CDR3 DNA reads TGTGCCAGCAGTTATTCAGTCCAAGAGACCCAGTACTTC.

The rearrangement joins TRBV6-2 or TRBV6-3 to TRBJ2-3; 9 bases line up with TRBD2. Germline V gives CDR1 MNHEY, CDR2 SVGEGT. J gave up 5 bases and V 5 bases, and 11 bases lay outside the gene matches. This CDR3 contains 16 residues. In DNA, the CDR3 is TGTGCCAGCAGTCGTACGGCTAGCGGGGTGGTAGATACGCAGTATTTT. Residues: CASSRTASGVVDTQYF.

In DNA form, the CDR3 reads TGTGCCAGCAGCCCGGGGACTTCCGCTCGAAGCACAGATACGCAGTATTTT. Translation: CASSPGTSARSTDTQYF. The V call is TRBV5-8, the J call TRBJ2-3; tentative D call: TRBD2 (6 bases). Germline values: CDR1 SGHTS, CDR2 YDEGEE. This CDR3 contains 17 residues. Trimming removed 4 bases at V and 0 bases at J, with 18 bases between.

The rearrangement joins TRBV6-2 or TRBV6-3 to TRBJ1-5, with 8 bases fitting TRBD1. Germline CDR1 and CDR2: MNHEY and SVGEGT. The CDR3 spans 17 residues. The junction had 10 bases not matched to a gene; V was cut back by 0 bases and J by 6 bases. CDR3 sequence (DNA): TGTGCCAGCAGTTACTCGATGGGCCAGGGGGCTTTTCAGCCCCAGCATTTT. Translated: CASSYSMGQGAFQPQHF.

The chain employs TRBV5-6 and TRBJ1-6, with 8 bases aligning to TRBD1. The CDR3 is 16 residues long. J gave up 8 bases and V 3 bases, and 10 bases lay outside the gene matches. Germline CDR1 SGHDT, CDR2 YYEEEE. CDR3 sequence (DNA): TGTGCCAGCAGCTACTCAACCACAGGGGGAGATTCACCCCTCCACTTT. As protein: CASSYSTTGGDSPLHF.

The rearrangement links TRBV5-1 to TRBJ2-6, with D possibly being TRBD2 (6 bases). In germline, CDR1 is SGHRS, CDR2 YFSETQ. CDR3 size: 17 residues. V lost 0 bases and J lost 1, with 11 bases in between. For the CDR3, the DNA is TGCGCCAGCAGCTTGGAGCGGAGGGGATCTGGGGCCAACGTCCTGACTTTC. Its translation is CASSLERRGSGANVLTF.

The gene calls are TRBV5-1 and TRBJ1-3, with D perhaps matching TRBD1 (6 bases). CDR1 and CDR2 from the germline V gene are SGHRS and YFSETQ. This CDR3 spans 19 amino acids. V lost 4 bases, J lost 2 bases, and 25 bases lay in between. In DNA form, the CDR3 reads TGCGCCAGCAGCGCGGAACCAAACAGGGTCCTTCTTCCTGGAAACACCATATATTTT. This encodes CASSAEPNRVLLPGNTIYF.

The chain joins TRBV3-1 (or the pseudogene TRBV3-2) to TRBJ1-1; 9 nucleotides match TRBD1. Germline values: CDR1 LGHDT, CDR2 YNNKEL (reference sequence). V trimming: 4 bases; J trimming: 5 bases; junction bases outside the gene matches: 14. The CDR3 totals 17 residues. CDR3 coding DNA: TGTGCCAGCAGCCCCCCAGGGAAGAACAGGGGGCCGACTGAAGCTTTCTTT. The encoded protein is CASSPPGKNRGPTEAFF.

A single count supports this clone. This chain links TRBV7-9 with TRBJ2-3; 9 nucleotides match TRBD1. In germline, CDR1 is SEHNR, CDR2 FQNEAQ (reference sequence). This CDR3 spans 15 amino acids. The J segment lost 3 bases and the V segment lost 8 bases, leaving 9 bases of the junction unmatched. DNA of the CDR3: TGTGCCAGCCGACCTGGGACAGGGTTGACAGATACGCAGTATTTT. This encodes CASRPGTGLTDTQYF.

The rearrangement uses TRBV5-6 and TRBJ2-2; 10 nucleotides line up with TRBD1. CDR1 and CDR2 (germline): SGHDT, YYEEEE. V dropped 4 bases and J dropped 4; count of bases not matched to a gene: 4. The CDR3 runs to 15 residues. This CDR3 reads CASSADRGLTGELFF. The CDR3 coding sequence is TGTGCCAGCAGCGCCGACAGGGGGCTCACCGGGGAGCTGTTTTTT.

The chain couples TRBV10-2 to TRBJ1-1, with 8 bases lining up with TRBD1. CDR3 size: 15 residues. CDR1 is WSHSY, CDR2 SAAADI, per germline. Trimming cost V 2 bases and J 1 base; bases outside gene matches: 3. CDR3 protein: CASSEPGTGNTEAFF. Written as DNA, the CDR3 is TGCGCCAGCAGTGAGCCCGGGACAGGGAACACTGAAGCTTTCTTT.

The chain is built from TRBV7-9 and TRBJ1-1; 8 positions match TRBD1. V trimming: 5 bases; J trimming: 4 bases; junction bases outside the gene matches: 9. Germline V gene data show CDR1 as SEHNR and CDR2 as FQNEAQ (reference sequence). This CDR3 has 15 amino acids. This CDR3 is CASSPQDRAGTEAFF. As DNA, the CDR3 is TGTGCCAGCAGCCCCCAGGACAGGGCGGGCACTGAAGCTTTCTTT.

This clone has a single count. The chain employs TRBV24-1 and TRBJ2-1, with 7 bases that match TRBD1. Germline V gives CDR1 KGHDR, CDR2 SFDVKD. Germline trimming cut 7 bases from V and 7 bases from J; bases unmatched to any gene: 6. CDR3 length: 13 amino acids. Here the CDR3 DNA reads TGTGCCACCAGGACGGGACAGTCTAATGAGCAGTTCTTC. It is translated as CATRTGQSNEQFF.

The chain uses TRBV7-2 and TRBJ1-2; D call uncertain. The V end was cut by 3 bases, the J end by 4 bases, with 18 bases between. Germline values: CDR1 SGHTA, CDR2 FQGNSA. CDR3 length equals 16 residues. This chain's CDR3 is CASSFLRVLGGYGYTF. As DNA, the CDR3 is TGTGCCAGCAGCTTTTTGAGGGTTCTGGGTGGCTATGGCTACACCTTC. The full variable domain, in which reference TRBV7-2 and TRBJ1-2 provide the parts outside the CDR3, is GAGVSQSPSNKVTEKGKDVELRCDPISGHTALYWYRQSLGQGLEFLIYFQGNSAPDKSGLPSDRFSAERTGGSVSTLTIQRTQQEDSAVYLCASSFLRVLGGYGYTFGSGTRLTVV.

This clone was observed once. The chain has TRBV5-6 and TRBJ1-2; 12 nucleotides agree with TRBD1. CDR1 SGHDT and CDR2 YYEEEE come from the germline V gene. The V and J ends lost 4 bases and 8 bases, in that order; junction bases with no gene match: 6. The CDR3 consists of 14 residues. In nucleotides, the CDR3 is TGTGCCAGCAGCGCCGGGACAGGGGGCTACGGCTACACCTTC. Protein product: CASSAGTGGYGYTF.

The chain carries TRBV2 and TRBJ2-7, with D perhaps TRBD2 (7 bases). Germline V CDR1 and CDR2: SNHLY, FYNNEI. CDR3 length: 14 residues. Trimming removed 4 bases at V and 1 base at J, with 11 bases between. CDR3 region: CASSVKGGSYEQYF. The CDR3 DNA reads TGTGCCAGCAGTGTAAAGGGGGGGTCCTACGAGCAGTACTTC.

The chain links TRBV28 to TRBJ1-5; 7 bases match TRBD1. V dropped 6 bases and J dropped 7; count of bases not matched to a gene: 12. Looked up from germline, CDR1 is MDHEN and CDR2 is SYDVKM. This CDR3 has 15 residues. Written as DNA, the CDR3 is TGTGCCAGCAGCCTCCCTCGACAGGGCCGCCAGCCCCAGCATTTT. Its translation is CASSLPRQGRQPQHF.

V and J are TRBV7-2 and TRBJ2-1, with D possibly matching TRBD2 (5 bases). Per germline, CDR1 SGHTA and CDR2 FQGNSA. V gave up 1 base and J gave up 5 bases, with 6 bases separating them. CDR3 size: 13 residues. The CDR3 here is CASSLGRDNEQFF. In nucleotides, the CDR3 is TGTGCCAGCAGCTTAGGGCGGGACAATGAGCAGTTCTTC.

The J gene is TRBJ2-1, the V gene TRBV5-1; 7 nucleotides agree with TRBD1. V lost 4 bases and J lost 4; bases outside the gene matches: 2. Germline CDR1 SGHRS, CDR2 YFSETQ. This CDR3 is 13 amino acids long. The CDR3 sequence is CASSATGYNEQFF. Here the CDR3 DNA reads TGCGCCAGCAGCGCGACAGGGTACAATGAGCAGTTCTTC.

This clone was counted a single time. The rearrangement joins TRBV29-1 to TRBJ1-5; D unclear. CDR3 size: 13 residues. The V gene lost 6 bases and the J gene lost 3 bases, with 12 bases spanning the gap. The germline V gene encodes CDR1 SQVTM and CDR2 ANQGSEA. The CDR3 DNA follows: TGCAGCGTCTTGGAGAACGACAATCAGCCCCAGCATTTT. Residues: CSVLENDNQPQHF.